Listed here is a single TCR beta chain. Germline loops: CDR1 MNHEY, CDR2 SVGAGI. V was pared by 6 bases and J by 10 bases, with 9 bases between. This CDR3 is built from 11 residues. These data are taken from a study of cytomegalovirus exposure and HLA in healthy donors. PCR was performed using 60 Vbeta and 13 Jbeta primers. Generated by immunoSEQ multiplex PCR, the TCRdb table keeps only in-frame clones and is missing some. Its listing shows about 130,000 clones. Sequenced material: PBMCs. The TCR sequence derives from a young man in good health and CMV-seronegative. This chain joins TRBV6-5 and TRBJ1-4; no reliable D call. The chain's CDR3 is CASRGRGKLFF. As DNA, the CDR3 is TGTGCCAGCAGAGGCCGGGGAAAACTGTTTTTT.